These 25 T cell receptor beta chains were all obtained from the same sample, sequenced in a study of spatial heterogeneity in lung cancer. TCRdb itself ran the 5' RACE reads through MiXCR, one entry per CDR3 protein. The sample holds some 38,000 distinct CDR3 sequences, around 7% seen once. Stated time point: sample taken at primary tumor resection. The sample here was PBMCs, taken at surgery. The receptors here all came from a male donor with early-stage non-small cell lung cancer.

V gene TRBV18 combines with J gene TRBJ1-5; 10 nucleotides agree with TRBD1. V lost 4 bases, J lost 4 bases, and 4 bases stayed unmatched. The germline V gene has CDR1 KGHSH and CDR2 LQKENI. The length of the CDR3 is 15 residues. As DNA, the CDR3 is TGTGCCAGCTCACAAGGGACAGGGGAGAATCAGCCCCAGCATTTT. Protein: CASSQGTGENQPQHF.

This clonotype was counted ten times or more. The chain employs TRBV7-9 and TRBJ2-5; D may be TRBD2 (6 bases). The V gene's germline CDR1 is SEHNR and CDR2 FQNEAQ (reference sequence). Trimming pared 5 bases from V and 4 bases from J, leaving 26 bases between. CDR3 length: 18 amino acids. This CDR3 reads CASSPMGGERLARETQYF. In DNA, the CDR3 is TGTGCCAGCAGCCCCATGGGCGGGGAGAGGCTTGCAAGAGAGACCCAGTACTTC.

The gene calls are TRBV3-1 and TRBJ2-7, with TRBD1 matching 10 bases. The germline V gene has CDR1 LGHDT and CDR2 YNNKEL (reference sequence). The V and J ends lost 3 bases and 2 bases, in that order; junction bases with no gene match: 1. CDR3 length: 14 amino acids. The CDR3 DNA reads as TGTGCCAGCAGCCAGGGACAGGGGACCTACGAGCAGTACTTC. It encodes CASSQGQGTYEQYF.

The table lists this clonotype with many counts. The rearrangement links TRBV27 to TRBJ2-7; no clear D gene. V gave up 6 bases and J gave up 1 base, with 7 bases separating them. CDR3 length equals 12 residues. CDR1 and CDR2 (germline): MNHEY, SMNVEV (reference sequence). CDR3 bases: TGTGCCAGCAGAAAAGGATCCTACGAGCAGTACTTC. The encoded protein is CASRKGSYEQYF.

This clonotype was detected only a few times. This chain connects TRBV2 to TRBJ1-2; maybe TRBD1 (5 bases). Germline values: CDR1 SNHLY, CDR2 FYNNEI. CDR3 length equals 13 residues. V was trimmed by 6 bases and J by 7 bases, leaving 15 bases between them. CDR3 sequence reads: CASRGGGGVGYTF. In DNA, the CDR3 is TGTGCCAGCAGAGGTGGTGGAGGGGTTGGCTACACCTTC.

This clonotype has at least ten counts. V is TRBV7-3 and J is TRBJ2-1; 8 bases match TRBD2. Germline CDR1 SGHTA, CDR2 FQGTGA. J lost 2 bases, V lost 0 bases, and 3 bases had no gene match. The CDR3 consists of 16 residues. CDR3: CASSLTAGEAYNEQFF. The DNA for the CDR3 is TGTGCCAGCAGCTTAACAGCGGGAGAGGCCTACAATGAGCAGTTCTTC. The complete variable domain, with remaining parts taken from reference TRBV7-3 and TRBJ2-1, reads GAGVSQTPSNKVTEKGKYVELRCDPISGHTALYWYRQSLGQGPEFLIYFQGTGAADDSGLPNDRFFAVRPEGSVSTLKIQRTERGDSAVYLCASSLTAGEAYNEQFFGPGTRLTVL.

This clonotype has at least ten counts. V gene TRBV5-4 combines with J gene TRBJ2-7; D call uncertain. This CDR3 comprises 14 residues. Germline V gives CDR1 SGHNT, CDR2 YYREEE (reference sequence). Trimming removed 3 bases from V and 0 bases from J, with 10 bases in between. The CDR3 here is CASSYGQASYEQYV. CDR3 bases: TGTGCCAGCAGCTACGGTCAGGCCTCCTACGAGCAGTACGTC.

CDR3 protein: CAISKPSGTDTQYF. CDR3 bases: TGTGCCATCAGTAAGCCTAGTGGCACAGATACGCAGTATTTT. The V gene is TRBV10-3, the J gene TRBJ2-3; D is ambiguous. The germline CDR1 and CDR2 sequences are ENHRY and SYGVKD. V dropped 5 bases and J dropped 1 base, with 10 bases sitting between them. The CDR3 runs 14 residues.

This clonotype was recorded at least ten times. The chain carries TRBV5-1 and TRBJ2-1; maybe TRBD2 (5 bases). Trimming stripped 4 bases from V and 8 bases from J, with 13 bases between. CDR3 length: 13 amino acids. Germline V gene sequence: CDR1 SGHRS, CDR2 YFSETQ. The CDR3 region is CASSERARDEQFF. As DNA, the CDR3 is TGCGCCAGCAGCGAACGGGCGCGGGATGAGCAGTTCTTC.

This clonotype was seen at least ten times. The CDR3 here is CASSLVAGSDEQYF. The CDR3 region has the DNA TGCGCCAGCAGCTTGGTGGCAGGTTCGGACGAGCAGTACTTC. The chain has TRBV5-1 and TRBJ2-7; the D is unclear. Trimming stripped 0 bases from V and 5 bases from J, with 12 bases between. The CDR3 loop spans 14 amino acids. Germline V gives CDR1 SGHRS, CDR2 YFSETQ.

This clonotype was counted between two and nine times. V gene TRBV24-1 combines with J gene TRBJ2-3; 14 nucleotides match TRBD2. V gave up 1 base and J gave up 3 bases; unmatched junction bases: 5. The germline CDR1 and CDR2 sequences are KGHDR and SFDVKD. This CDR3 has 18 amino acids. This chain's CDR3 is CATSDFARTSGGTDTQYF. The CDR3 DNA reads TGTGCCACCAGTGATTTCGCTCGGACTAGCGGGGGGACAGATACGCAGTATTTT.

Ten or more counts support this clonotype. The chain carries TRBV6-5 and TRBJ2-7; either TRBD1 or TRBD2 may supply D (6 bases each). The germline V and J ends were trimmed by 0 bases and 4 bases, with 13 bases remaining between them. Germline loops: CDR1 MNHEY, CDR2 SVGAGI. The CDR3 consists of 15 residues. This chain's CDR3 is CASSYSGGPEYEQYF. The CDR3 DNA is TGTGCCAGCAGTTACTCAGGGGGGCCCGAGTACGAGCAGTACTTC.

The chain joins TRBV27 to TRBJ1-6; 7 bases fit TRBD1. After removal of 7 bases from V and 7 bases from J, the junction contained 10 bases not matched to a gene. Germline V gene data show CDR1 as MNHEY and CDR2 as SMNVEV (reference sequence). This CDR3 is 15 amino acids long. Written as DNA, the CDR3 is TGTGCCAGCACCCTGGGAGGGGGCATAAATTCACCCCTCCACTTT. Encoded protein: CASTLGGGINSPLHF.

The genes are TRBV11-2 and TRBJ1-1; D gene ambiguous. Germline V gives CDR1 SGHAT, CDR2 FQNNGV. With 5 bases removed from V and 3 bases from J, the gap between germline ends came to 10 bases. This CDR3 has 13 amino acids. This chain's CDR3 is CASSPTPDTEAFF. CDR3 nucleotide sequence: TGTGCCAGCAGCCCCACCCCAGACACTGAAGCTTTCTTT.

This clonotype was picked up many times. V usage is TRBV12-3 or TRBV12-4 and J usage is TRBJ1-4; possibly TRBD1 for D (5 bases). V was trimmed by 4 bases and J by 7 bases, leaving 16 bases between them. CDR3 length: 15 residues. CDR3 sequence reads: CASSSQRQGGEKLFF. CDR3 nucleotides: TGTGCCAGCAGTTCCCAACGCCAGGGCGGTGAAAAACTGTTTTTT.

In this sample, this clonotype turned up many times. The V gene is TRBV29-1, the J gene TRBJ2-7; 8 nucleotides line up with TRBD2. With 3 bases clipped from V and 2 bases from J, the junction kept 18 bases outside the gene matches. CDR1 and CDR2 from the germline V gene are SQVTM and ANQGSEA. This CDR3 is built from 18 residues. This chain's CDR3 is CSVEGREASYFSAYEQYV. DNA of the CDR3: TGCAGCGTTGAGGGGCGGGAGGCCTCTTATTTCTCCGCCTACGAGCAGTACGTC.

This chain uses TRBV20-1 with TRBJ2-7; 9 bases fit TRBD2. Trimming at V came to 3 bases and at J to 7 bases, leaving 22 bases not matched to a gene. Per germline, CDR1 DFQATT and CDR2 SNEGSKA (reference sequence). The CDR3 extends over 18 amino acids. CDR3 DNA: TGCAGTGCTAGCAATATCGCTAGCGGGAAGCCCCAGACGTATGAGCAGTACGTC. Its translation is CSASNIASGKPQTYEQYV.

The gene calls are TRBV6-1 and TRBJ2-5; no firm D call. Looked up from germline, CDR1 is MNHNS and CDR2 is SASEGT. CDR3 length equals 12 residues. V gave up 4 bases and J gave up 5 bases, with 8 bases separating them. The CDR3 spells CASSVFLETQYF. In DNA, the CDR3 is TGTGCCAGCAGTGTCTTCCTGGAGACCCAGTACTTC.

This clonotype was counted many times. The chain uses TRBV7-2 and TRBJ2-1; 11 bases agree with TRBD2. The CDR3 contains 15 residues. Per germline, CDR1 SGHTA and CDR2 FQGNSA. After removal of 7 bases from V and 2 bases from J, the junction contained 4 bases not matched to a gene. CDR3 residues: CASTLAGGTYNEQFF. The DNA for the CDR3 is TGTGCCAGCACCCTAGCGGGAGGCACCTACAATGAGCAGTTCTTC.

This clonotype was recorded a few times. The gene calls are TRBV18 and TRBJ1-2; D is unresolved. Germline V gene lookup returns CDR1 KGHSH and CDR2 LQKENI. The CDR3 totals 13 residues. V lost 4 bases to trimming and J lost 3 bases, with 9 bases between them. CDR3 sequence: CASSQGEDYGYTF. CDR3 coding DNA: TGTGCCAGCTCACAGGGTGAGGACTATGGCTACACCTTC.

This clonotype was detected a few times. The chain employs TRBV24-1 and TRBJ1-2, with a weak D call TRBD1 (5 bases). V was shortened by 4 bases and J by 3 bases, with 17 bases between the two germline ends. This CDR3 region has 16 residues. Germline CDR1 is KGHDR and CDR2 is SFDVKD. CDR3 sequence (DNA): TGTGCCACCAGTGAAGGAAGGGGAGGGCACTACTATGGCTACACCTTC. Translated, it gives CATSEGRGGHYYGYTF.

This clonotype appeared many times. The chain carries TRBV7-6 and TRBJ2-7, with D perhaps matching TRBD1 or TRBD2 (5 bases each). The CDR3 runs 15 residues. The germline V gene encodes CDR1 SGHVS and CDR2 FNYEAQ. Deletions cut 1 base from V and 6 bases from J, with 16 bases between. The CDR3 DNA follows: TGTGCCAGCAGCTTAGATGGGGCCGGGGCCCCCGAGCAGTACGTC. As protein: CASSLDGAGAPEQYV.

V and J are TRBV19 and TRBJ2-1; 8 bases line up with TRBD1. V lost 7 bases, J lost 2 bases, and 7 bases stayed unmatched. CDR1 is LNHDA and CDR2 is SQIVND in the germline V gene (reference sequence). This CDR3 has 15 residues. For the CDR3, the DNA is TGTGCCAGTACCCAACGGACAGGGCCCTACAATGAGCAGTTCTTC. Its protein product is CASTQRTGPYNEQFF.

This clonotype was picked up a small number of times. V usage is TRBV3-1 and J usage is TRBJ2-5; D is ambiguous. This CDR3 contains 12 residues. V lost 5 bases, J lost 4 bases, and 8 bases lay in between. Germline V gene sequence: CDR1 LGHDT, CDR2 YNNKEL (reference sequence). The CDR3 here is CASSGVRETQYF. CDR3 coding DNA: TGTGCCAGCAGCGGCGTCAGAGAGACCCAGTACTTC.

This chain links TRBV18 with TRBJ1-1, with TRBD1 matching over 10 bases. J was trimmed by 10 bases and V by 3 bases; bases with no gene match: 5. The CDR3 extends over 13 amino acids. CDR1 is KGHSH and CDR2 is LQKENI in the germline V gene. This CDR3 reads CASSPDRDRGAFF. The CDR3 coding sequence is TGTGCCAGCTCACCGGACCGGGACAGGGGAGCTTTCTTT.